This TCR beta chain was obtained from a study of human T cells and chemical hapten exposure. The time point was: patch test 2, 6 weeks after DPC sensitization. Treatment described: therapeutic diphenylcyclopropenone sensitization with weekly scalp DPC. V lost 6 bases and J lost 8; bases outside the gene matches: 8. In germline, CDR1 is SGHTA, CDR2 FQGNSA. This CDR3 contains 14 residues. Via MiXCR, TCRdb re-called the RACE reads, giving one row per CDR3 protein. The sample shows just over 350,000 distinct CDR3 sequences, just under 6.5% of them seen only once. The receptor was isolated from a woman aged 18-30 years with alopecia areata. Some clones in this sample may be carry-over from other donors' samples. This chain uses TRBV7-2 with TRBJ1-4; 8 bases line up with TRBD1. Here the sequenced sample was whole blood, taken in connection with sensitization to the hapten diphenylcyclopropenone (DPC). CDR3: CASSQQGGSEKLFF. DNA of the CDR3: TGTGCCAGCAGTCAACAGGGGGGGAGCGAAAAACTGTTTTTT. The variable domain in full, with the rest retrieved from reference TRBV7-2 and TRBJ1-4, is GAGVSQSPSNKVTEKGKDVELRCDPISGHTALYWYRQSLGQGLEFLIYFQGNSAPDKSGLPSDRFSAERTGGSVSTLTIQRTQQEDSAVYLCASSQQGGSEKLFFGSGTQLSVL.